A selection of T cell receptor beta chains follows, all from one sample in a study of CD8+ T cells in alopecia areata. Clones were sequenced by immunoSEQ multiplex PCR, and TCRdb holds only the in-frame ones, with some missing. The table lists under 150,000 clones, around 82% of them singletons. The material was CD8+ T cells sorted from blood, obtained at week 4, from a patient treated with tofacitinib. Every receptor here comes from a human donor with alopecia areata. Both conserved end residues are part of each CDR3. D genes are given only for firm matches. The size entry is marked missing in some rows and otherwise reads once, few, many or a size class.

clone_size j_call v_call d_call cdr3_aa cdr3_nt
once TRBJ1-1 TRBV6-5 NA CASSYRGDTEAFF TGTGCCAGCAGTTACCGGGGGGACACTGAAGCTTTCTTT
NA TRBJ2-7 TRBV27 NA CASSRGLYYEQYF TGTGCCAGCAGTCGGGGACTTTACTACGAGCAGTACTTC
NA TRBJ1-6 TRBV7-2 TRBD1 CASSLERQGAPHLHF TGTGCCAGCAGCTTAGAGAGACAGGGGGCACCCCATCTCCACTTT
NA TRBJ2-1 TRBV9 TRBD1 CASSPRTGASSYNEQFF TGTGCCAGCAGCCCTCGGACAGGAGCAAGCTCCTACAATGAGCAGTTCTTC
NA TRBJ2-5 TRBV25-1 NA CAGSPGSQETQYF TGTGCCGGCAGTCCCGGCAGCCAAGAGACCCAGTACTTC
NA TRBJ2-1 TRBV4-1 NA CASSPPSDNEQFF TGCGCCAGCAGCCCCCCTTCGGACAATGAGCAGTTCTTC
NA TRBJ2-5 TRBV27 TRBD1 CASSSSDRSNPETQYF TGTGCCAGCAGTTCCTCGGACAGGTCCAATCCAGAGACCCAGTACTTC
NA TRBJ2-7 TRBV18 NA CASSPPDRPEQYF TGTGCCAGCTCACCACCGGACAGACCCGAGCAGTACTTC
few TRBJ2-5 TRBV19 TRBD2 CASSRTSGGPETQYF TGTGCCAGTAGTCGGACTAGCGGGGGCCCCGAGACCCAGTACTTC
NA TRBJ2-3 TRBV15 TRBD2 CATSGQTSGGARRTQYF TGTGCCACCAGCGGGCAGACTAGCGGGGGTGCCCGGCGTACGCAGTATTTT
NA TRBJ2-1 TRBV6-1 NA CASRRGGYYNEQFF TGTGCCAGCAGGAGGGGTGGGTATTACAATGAGCAGTTCTTC
once TRBJ1-2 TRBV7-2 NA CASSQYGYTF TGTGCCAGCAGCCAATATGGCTACACCTTC
NA TRBJ2-7 TRBV18 NA CASSPGRQPLMGEQYF TGTGCCAGCTCACCGGGTCGCCAGCCTCTCATGGGGGAGCAGTACTTC
NA TRBJ1-2 TRBV7-8 NA CASSPGAPYGYTF TGTGCCAGCAGCCCAGGGGCTCCTTATGGCTACACCTTC
NA TRBJ2-7 TRBV25-1 TRBD2 CASSPGRADEQYF TGTGCCAGCAGCCCCGGGAGGGCTGACGAGCAGTACTTC
NA TRBJ2-1 TRBV5-1 NA CASSQDWGENNEQFF TGCGCCAGCAGCCAGGACTGGGGGGAAAACAATGAGCAGTTCTTC
few TRBJ2-2 TRBV7-9 NA CASSSTPGAGMNTGELFF TGTGCCAGCAGCTCTACACCCGGGGCAGGGATGAACACCGGGGAGCTGTTTTTT
NA TRBJ2-1 TRBV4-1 NA CASSQEGLSDYNEQFF TGCGCCAGCAGCCAAGAAGGTCTTAGCGACTACAATGAGCAGTTCTTC